The 3 T cell receptor beta chains given below trace back to one sample, sequenced in a study of blood T cell repertoires in COVID-19. Here immunoSEQ multiplex PCR was the method, and the copy in TCRdb shows in-frame clones only, minus some. This sample carries fewer than 200,000 clones, 84% of them seen once, and the ten largest clones take approximately 12%. Sequenced: PBMCs or T cells enriched from blood (not recorded which). These receptors were collected from a man aged 45-65 years who had recovered from COVID-19.

The chain employs TRBV6-2 or TRBV6-3 and TRBJ2-2, with 8 nucleotides matching TRBD2. This CDR3 spans 16 amino acids. The V and J ends lost 5 bases and 4 bases, in that order; junction bases with no gene match: 9. The germline CDR1 and CDR2 sequences are MNHEY and SVGEGT. CDR3 sequence (DNA): TGTGCCAGCAGTGCCCGGGGGGGTAGAGGCACCGGGGAGCTGTTTTTT. It is translated as CASSARGGRGTGELFF.

This chain joins TRBV5-6 and TRBJ2-4; 11 positions agree with TRBD1. The junction had 11 bases not matched to a gene; V was cut back by 2 bases and J by 1 base. The length of the CDR3 is 19 residues. The V gene's germline CDR1 is SGHDT and CDR2 YYEEEE. CDR3 residues: CASSFRTGGSDVAKNIQYF. CDR3 nucleotides: TGTGCCAGCAGCTTCCGGACAGGGGGCTCGGATGTGGCCAAAAACATTCAGTACTTC.

CDR3 residues: CASSQEGGTQPQHF. CDR3 DNA sequence: TGTGCCAGCAGCCAAGAGGGGGGGACCCAGCCCCAGCATTTT. The rearrangement links TRBV4-2 to TRBJ1-5; the D gene is possibly TRBD1 (5 bases). V was shortened by 0 bases and J by 7 bases, with 10 bases between the two germline ends. Germline V gene sequence: CDR1 LGHNA, CDR2 YNFKEQ. The CDR3 is 14 residues long.